This T cell receptor (beta chain) was profiled in a study of blood T cell repertoires in COVID-19. The overall study: Specimens from acute and convalescent COVID-19 originated in the United States, Italy and Spain. Sources were T cells, B-cell-depleted T cells, or PBMCs; the material itself was cDNA or gDNA.

Recruited during active infection, patients (from Seattle) were subsequently followed longitudinally. In the authors' workflow: Reference gene primer amplification yielded estimated nucleated cell counts. Produced via immunoSEQ multiplex PCR; TCRdb's table is partial and in-frame only. Clone size and the V and J calls come from that table; the DNA yielded D and trimming. The table shows 410,000 or so clones, with 89% occurring only once. V was pared by 7 bases and J by 0 bases, with 10 bases between. The CDR3 totals 15 residues. Germline V gives CDR1 SNHLY, CDR2 FYNNEI. The TCR was taken from a woman aged 35 to 49 with COVID-19, enrolled during active disease. The gene calls are TRBV2 and TRBJ2-6, with D possibly matching TRBD1 (5 bases). The source material was peripheral blood. The CDR3 region has the DNA TGTGCCAGCATACAGGCGCGCTCTGGGGCCAACGTCCTGACTTTC. Protein product: CASIQARSGANVLTF.